This T cell receptor beta chain was identified during a study of CD8 T cells in Susac syndrome. Random hexamers were used to reverse transcribe the RNA input (about 0.5 to 1 ug). One entry per CDR3 protein results from TCRdb running MiXCR on the immunoSEQ multiplex PCR reads. Among over 70,000 distinct CDR3 sequences listed, 96% were seen once. The T cells that were sequenced for TCR beta were CD8+ and CD4+ cells from blood. The CD8+ and CD4+ T cells were negatively isolated, with the TEMRA cells enriched by FACS. For this clonotype: The antigen is not known.

Trimming took 2 bases from V and 5 from J; bases not matched to a gene: 9. Germline V gives CDR1 GTSNPN, CDR2 SVGIG (reference sequence). The CDR3 runs to 15 residues. Study-wide points: In total CD8+ repertoires, over 15 Susac-specific public clones were found, and CD8+ TEMRA repertoires had five.

This TCR was recovered from a human donor with Susac syndrome. Specimen: CD8+ T cells from PBMCs. This chain connects TRBV30 to TRBJ1-5; TRBD1 matches 7 bases. CDR3: CAWSHPRDSHQPQHF. In nucleotides, the CDR3 is TGTGCCTGGAGTCACCCCCGGGACAGCCATCAGCCCCAGCATTTT.